This entry lists 9 T cell receptor beta chains sequenced from one sample in a study of blood T cell repertoires in COVID-19. Profiled with immunoSEQ multiplex PCR; TCRdb holds only in-frame clones, not every one. This table has more than 200,000 clones, about 88% appearing once. The sample taken for sequencing was peripheral blood. The receptor source for this set is a woman in her forties or fifties with COVID-19, enrolled during active disease.

The chain recombines TRBV5-1 with TRBJ1-2, with a weak D call TRBD1 (6 bases). Trimming cost V 4 bases and J 6 bases, with 22 bases left between them. The CDR3 is 16 residues long. CDR1 and CDR2 from the germline V gene are SGHRS and YFSETQ. Here the CDR3 DNA reads TGCGCCAGCAGCGAAGGAAGACCGACAGGCTTGCATGGCTACACCTTC. It is translated as CASSEGRPTGLHGYTF.

The genes are TRBV20-1 and TRBJ2-5, with D perhaps matching TRBD2 (5 bases). The germline gives CDR1 DFQATT, CDR2 SNEGSKA (reference sequence). Trimming left V 5 bases short and J 5 bases short, with 6 bases between. The CDR3 sequence is 10 residues long. CDR3 sequence reads: CSAWRETQYF. The CDR3 DNA is TGCAGTGCTTGGAGGGAGACCCAGTACTTC.

The V gene is TRBV6-5, the J gene TRBJ1-5, with a tentative D call TRBD1 (6 bases). This CDR3 has 13 residues. Germline lookup yields CDR1 MNHEY and CDR2 SVGAGI. Trimming cost V 4 bases and J 7 bases, with 11 bases left between them. CDR3 region: CASSFGQGQPQHF. The CDR3 region has the DNA TGTGCCAGCAGTTTCGGCCAGGGGCAGCCCCAGCATTTT.

The rearrangement uses TRBV13 and TRBJ2-2; 13 nucleotides align to TRBD2. The CDR3 has 17 amino acids. Trimming at V came to 6 bases and at J to 4 bases, leaving 8 bases not matched to a gene. The germline CDR1 and CDR2 sequences are PRHDT and FYEKMQ (reference sequence). The CDR3 region has the DNA TGTGCCAGCAGTCTAGGGACTAGCGGGACATTCACCGGGGAGCTGTTTTTT. Amino acids: CASSLGTSGTFTGELFF.

This clone has only one observation. The V call is TRBV5-1, the J call TRBJ1-2; D call uncertain. V lost 3 bases and J lost 4, with 13 bases in between. This CDR3 is built from 14 residues. The germline CDR1 and CDR2 sequences are SGHRS and YFSETQ. CDR3 region: CASSSLQRSYGYTF. The CDR3 DNA is TGCGCCAGCAGCTCCTTGCAACGTAGCTATGGCTACACCTTC. Based on the CDR3 plus reference TRBV5-1 and TRBJ1-2, the full variable domain is KAGVTQTPRYLIKTRGQQVTLSCSPISGHRSVSWYQQTPGQGLQFLFEYFSETQRNKGNFPGRFSGRQFSNSRSEMNVSTLELGDSALYLCASSSLQRSYGYTFGSGTRLTVV.

This clone has just one count. This sequence joins TRBV19 and TRBJ1-5; 8 positions match TRBD1. V dropped 7 bases and J dropped 4; count of bases not matched to a gene: 9. From germline, CDR1 is LNHDA and CDR2 SQIVND (reference sequence). The length of the CDR3 is 15 residues. Here the CDR3 DNA reads TGTGCCAGTATTCCCTCAGGGGGCAGTAATCAGCCCCAGCATTTT. As protein: CASIPSGGSNQPQHF.

The chain links TRBV7-8 to TRBJ1-3, with 7 nucleotides matching TRBD1. The V gene end was trimmed by 5 bases and the J gene end by 5 bases; junction bases not matched to a gene: 9. Per the germline V gene, CDR1 is SGHVS and CDR2 is FQNEAQ. This CDR3 spans 15 amino acids. The chain's CDR3 is CASSPLRDSRNTIYF. Written as DNA, the CDR3 is TGTGCCAGCAGCCCTCTCCGGGACAGCAGAAACACCATATATTTT.

The table lists this clone with a count of one. The rearrangement links TRBV11-3 to TRBJ2-1, with TRBD1 matching over 9 bases. The V gene's germline CDR1 is SGHNT and CDR2 YENEEA. CDR3 length equals 15 residues. V dropped 5 bases and J dropped 4; count of bases not matched to a gene: 6. CDR3 in amino acids: CASSPGTGLYNEQFF. The CDR3 region has the DNA TGTGCCAGCAGCCCCGGGACAGGGCTGTACAATGAGCAGTTCTTC.

This chain uses TRBV5-6 with TRBJ2-2; TRBD2 might be the D (6 bases). The germline CDR1 and CDR2 sequences are SGHDT and YYEEEE. This CDR3 is built from 13 residues. The germline V and J ends were trimmed by 0 bases and 7 bases, with 7 bases remaining between them. CDR3 sequence: CASSLVGGGELFF. The CDR3 region has the DNA TGTGCCAGCAGCTTGGTGGGAGGCGGGGAGCTGTTTTTT.